A selection of T cell receptor beta chains follows, all from one sample in a study of glioma-infiltrating T cells after dendritic cell vaccination. Some clones are missing from TCRdb's copy, which holds only in-frame ones; the method was immunoSEQ multiplex PCR. The repertoire holds under 40,000 clones, with approximately 91% as singletons. Sequencing used blood, obtained before dendritic cell vaccination. The origin of the receptors is a human donor with glioblastoma. Each CDR3 is given with its conserved first and last residue. D genes are given only for firm matches. The size of a clone is reported for some rows only, either as once, few or many, or as a class for expanded clones.

CASSSDRDQPQHF TGTGCCAGCAGCTCTGACAGGGACCAGCCCCAGCATTTT TRBV11-2 - TRBD1 TRBJ1-5
CASSYSSSSEAFF TGTGCCAGCAGTTACTCGAGCTCATCTGAAGCTTTCTTT TRBV6-5 - - TRBJ1-1
CASSLGRGRGYGTDTQYF TGTGCCAGCAGCTTGGGACGCGGCAGGGGATATGGCACAGATACGCAGTATTTT TRBV11-2 - - TRBJ2-3
CASSQDSFRGGRGELFF TGTGCCAGCAGCCAAGATAGTTTTAGGGGGGGACGGGGGGAGCTGTTTTTT TRBV4-2 - - TRBJ2-2
CASSSGTLLSYEQYF TGTGCCAGCAGTTCCGGGACACTACTCTCCTACGAGCAGTACTTC TRBV27 few - TRBJ2-7
CASRGARRTEAFF TGCGCCAGCAGGGGGGCGCGTCGGACTGAAGCTTTCTTT TRBV4-1 - - TRBJ1-1
CASSPRSIGVGTEAFF TGTGCCAGCTCACCACGATCTATCGGGGTAGGGACTGAAGCTTTCTTT TRBV18 - - TRBJ1-1
CASSLNRGHFQETQYF TGTGCCAGCAGCTTAAATAGGGGGCACTTCCAAGAGACCCAGTACTTC TRBV7-6 - TRBD1 TRBJ2-5
CASSTWGGNTEAFF TGTGCCAGCAGTACCTGGGGGGGGAACACTGAAGCTTTCTTT TRBV6-6 - - TRBJ1-1
CASTDFNEQFF TGTGCCAGCACAGACTTCAATGAGCAGTTCTTC TRBV2 - - TRBJ2-1
CASSRTDQPQHF TGTGCCAGCAGCCGAACAGATCAGCCCCAGCATTTT TRBV7-2 - - TRBJ1-5
CASGGTGSYEQYF TGTGCCAGCGGAGGGACAGGGAGCTACGAGCAGTACTTC TRBV2 - TRBD1 TRBJ2-7
CASSLGLENIQYF TGCGCCAGCAGCTTGGGACTGGAAAACATTCAGTACTTC TRBV5-1 once - TRBJ2-4
CSAYPDGAVYGYTF TGCAGCGCTTACCCCGACGGAGCCGTCTATGGCTACACCTTC TRBV29-1 few - TRBJ1-2
CASSEGQGARGYTF TGTGCCAGCAGTGAAGGACAGGGGGCGCGTGGCTACACCTTC TRBV25-1 - TRBD1 TRBJ1-2
CASGQAPNQPQHF TGTGCCAGCGGACAGGCCCCCAATCAGCCCCAGCATTTT TRBV6-6 - TRBD1 TRBJ1-5
CASSFRIAGGETQYF TGTGCCAGCAGCTTTAGGATAGCGGGGGGGGAGACCCAGTACTTC TRBV5-4 - TRBD2 TRBJ2-5
CASSYGQPGMAYEQYF TGTGCCAGCAGTTACGGCCAACCGGGAATGGCCTACGAGCAGTACTTC TRBV6-5 - - TRBJ2-7
CAISEGGHEQFF TGTGCCATCAGTGAGGGGGGCCATGAGCAGTTCTTC TRBV10-3 - - TRBJ2-1
CASSPRQGNTEAFF TGCGCCAGCAGCCCCCGTCAGGGGAACACTGAAGCTTTCTTT TRBV5-1 once - TRBJ1-1
CASSDATGAGNTIYF TGTGCCAGCAGTGATGCGACAGGGGCTGGAAACACCATATATTTT TRBV2 - TRBD1 TRBJ1-3
CASSDISGGPRSGGELFF TGTGCCAGCAGTGATATTAGCGGGGGCCCCCGGAGTGGCGGGGAGCTGTTTTTT TRBV25-1 - TRBD2 TRBJ2-2
CASRGGTSNTEAFF TGTGCCAGCAGGGGAGGGACATCGAACACTGAAGCTTTCTTT TRBV6-4 - - TRBJ1-1
CACPRLQTSGANVLTF TGTGCCTGCCCCAGGCTCCAAACGTCTGGGGCCAACGTCCTGACTTTC TRBV30 - - TRBJ2-6
CASRGDRGLADTQYF TGTGCCAGCAGAGGGGACAGGGGGCTTGCAGATACGCAGTATTTT TRBV6-1 - TRBD1 TRBJ2-3
CASSQVRGHYSNQPQHF TGCGCCAGCAGCCAAGTTAGGGGCCATTATAGCAATCAGCCCCAGCATTTT TRBV4-1 - - TRBJ1-5
CASSRGQGGDTQYF TGTGCCAGCAGTCGAGGACAGGGGGGGGATACGCAGTATTTT TRBV7-9 - TRBD1 TRBJ2-3
CASSSLSGQLTSAYGYTF TGCGCCAGCAGCTCATTGTCGGGACAGCTAACTTCTGCCTATGGCTACACCTTC TRBV5-1 - TRBD1 TRBJ1-2
CASSLALAGGVANEKLFF TGCGCCAGCAGCTTGGCCCTGGCCGGCGGTGTAGCTAATGAAAAACTGTTTTTT TRBV5-1 - - TRBJ1-4
CASSYSQGRDEQYF TGTGCCAGCAGTTACTCTCAGGGGCGGGACGAGCAGTACTTC TRBV6-5 - - TRBJ2-7
CASSEALQTGNWLF TGTGCCAGCAGTGAAGCGCTTCAAACAGGCAATTGGCTTTTT TRBV2 - - TRBJ1-4
CASSQDPRQGVIYGYTF TGCGCCAGCAGCCAAGATCCCAGACAGGGGGTTATCTATGGCTACACCTTC TRBV4-1 - TRBD1 TRBJ1-2
CASSATTPIYNEQFF TGCGCCAGCAGTGCGACTACGCCAATCTACAATGAGCAGTTCTTC TRBV10-2 - - TRBJ2-1
CASSQGWTGRGAGKEKLFF TGCGCCAGCAGCCAAGGCTGGACAGGGAGAGGTGCCGGAAAGGAAAAACTGTTTTTT TRBV4-1 few TRBD1 TRBJ1-4
CASSYSTGVEKLFF TGTGCCAGCAGTTACTCGACAGGGGTTGAAAAACTGTTTTTT TRBV6-5 - TRBD1 TRBJ1-4
CSVEQGLHYGYTF TGCAGCGTTGAACAGGGACTTCACTATGGCTACACCTTC TRBV29-1 - - TRBJ1-2
CASSLEGASGNTIYF TGTGCCAGCAGCTTAGAGGGGGCGTCTGGAAACACCATATATTTT TRBV7-2 - TRBD1 TRBJ1-3
CASSLELVASGYEQYF TGTGCCAGCAGCTTAGAACTCGTTGCCTCAGGCTACGAGCAGTACTTC TRBV11-2 - - TRBJ2-7
CASCYRGPDTQYF TGTGCCAGCTGCTACAGGGGGCCAGATACGCAGTATTTT TRBV6-6 few TRBD1 TRBJ2-3
CASSFRDLGNYGYTF TGTGCCAGCAGCTTCAGGGATTTGGGAAACTATGGCTACACCTTC TRBV5-6 once - TRBJ1-2
CASSVGVTANYGYTF TGTGCCAGCAGCGTGGGCGTGACAGCTAACTATGGCTACACCTTC TRBV9 - - TRBJ1-2
CASDRAQETQYF TGTGCCAGTGACAGAGCCCAAGAGACCCAGTACTTC TRBV2 - - TRBJ2-5
CASSWGTGVITEAFF TGTGCCAGCAGCTGGGGGACAGGGGTGATCACTGAAGCTTTCTTT TRBV11-2 - TRBD1 TRBJ1-1
CASSVGTGGREGYTF TGTGCCAGCAGCGTAGGGACAGGGGGCCGAGAAGGCTACACCTTC TRBV7-6 - TRBD1 TRBJ1-2
CASSGIRGDEDHVYGYTF TGTGCCAGCAGTGGAATAAGGGGCGACGAAGACCATGTCTATGGCTACACCTTC TRBV2 - - TRBJ1-2
CASSLRGGRSRGANVLTF TGTGCCAGCAGCTTACGAGGGGGCCGTTCGAGAGGGGCCAACGTCCTGACTTTC TRBV11-2 - TRBD1 TRBJ2-6
CASSSTGGTLDTQYF TGTGCCAGCAGCTCAACGGGAGGGACCTTGGATACGCAGTATTTT TRBV7-2 - TRBD2 TRBJ2-3
CASSSAGQGGDEQFF TGTGCCAGCAGCTCCGCGGGACAGGGGGGCGATGAGCAGTTCTTC TRBV11-3 - TRBD1 TRBJ2-1
CASSSWTGNEKLFF TGTGCCAGTAGTTCTTGGACAGGGAATGAAAAACTGTTTTTT TRBV19 few TRBD1 TRBJ1-4
CASSPPRGKGNQPQHF TGTGCCAGCTCACCACCGCGGGGTAAGGGGAATCAGCCCCAGCATTTT TRBV18 - - TRBJ1-5
CASSSGTPEGASEQYF TGTGCCAGCAGCTCGGGGACACCCGAAGGGGCGTCCGAGCAGTACTTC TRBV5-4 - - TRBJ2-7
CASSLAGQDYGYTF TGTGCCAGCAGCCTAGCGGGACAGGACTATGGCTACACCTTC TRBV7-9 - TRBD1 TRBJ1-2
CASSLDSGGNQPQHF TGTGCCAGCAGCTTAGATTCAGGGGGCAATCAGCCCCAGCATTTT TRBV11-2 once - TRBJ1-5
CASSLGRAYEQYF TGTGCCAGCAGCTTAGGGCGGGCCTACGAGCAGTACTTC TRBV11-2 - - TRBJ2-7
CASSLGPGTQNQPQHF TGTGCCAGCAGCTTAGGACCCGGGACACAAAATCAGCCCCAGCATTTT TRBV7-9 once - TRBJ1-5
CASSSGQGTNEKLFF TGTGCCAGCAGCTCCGGACAGGGCACTAATGAAAAACTGTTTTTT TRBV7-8 - TRBD1 TRBJ1-4
CASSPKLDTNEKLFF TGTGCCAGCAGCCCAAAACTCGATACTAATGAAAAACTGTTTTTT TRBV5-6 - - TRBJ1-4
CASSQTMSRTEAFF TGTGCCAGCTCCCAGACTATGTCCAGGACTGAAGCTTTCTTT TRBV18 once - TRBJ1-1
CASSGGQEVQYF TGTGCCAGCAGTGGGGGACAGGAGGTGCAGTACTTC TRBV6-1 - TRBD1 TRBJ2-7